What follows are 11 T cell receptor beta chains derived from one specimen sequenced in a study of T cells during gluten challenge in celiac disease. Sorted cells: tetramer+, CD3+, CD4+, CD45RA-, CD62L-, integrin beta7+. Each cell's paired alpha and beta chains came from three nested multiplex PCRs covering all V genes. TCRdb ran MiXCR on the single-cell sequencing reads and lists one entry per CDR3 protein. The listing records dozens of distinct CDR3 sequences. This material consisted of gluten-specific CD4+ T cells sorted from blood using tetramers, taken at baseline or on day 6, 14 or 28 of gluten challenge (not recorded which). These TCRs come from a female donor with celiac disease.

This chain joins TRBV7-3 and TRBJ2-3; 8 bases map to TRBD2. Trimming took 0 bases from V and 4 from J; bases not matched to a gene: 6. This CDR3 contains 16 residues. Germline V gives CDR1 SGHTA, CDR2 FQGTGA. The CDR3 is CASSLTGLVRADTQYF. For the CDR3, the DNA is TGTGCCAGCAGCTTAACGGGACTAGTGAGGGCAGATACGCAGTATTTT.

The chain employs TRBV24-1 and TRBJ1-5; perhaps TRBD1 as D (5 bases). Deletions cut 12 bases from V and 4 bases from J, with 21 bases between. Germline CDR1 KGHDR, CDR2 SFDVKD. The CDR3 is made up of 15 amino acids. CDR3 bases: TGTGCCGACAAACTGTATGTTGAGGGGAATCAGCCCCAGCATTTT. Its translation is CADKLYVEGNQPQHF.

In this sample, this clonotype is hyperexpanded (1% or more). The chain uses TRBV5-6 and TRBJ2-7; D gene uncertain. This CDR3 comprises 13 residues. Trimming stripped 1 base from V and 4 bases from J, with 9 bases between. Germline V lookup: CDR1 SGHDT, CDR2 YYEEEE. CDR3 DNA: TGTGCCAGCAGCTTGTTCGTTTCGTACGAGCAGTACTTC. It translates to CASSLFVSYEQYF.

In its sample, this clonotype ranks as hyperexpanded. The chain combines TRBV20-1 with TRBJ1-2, with TRBD1 identical over 9 bases. The CDR3 sequence is 14 residues long. V lost 6 bases, J lost 4 bases, and 9 bases stayed unmatched. In germline, CDR1 is DFQATT, CDR2 SNEGSKA (reference sequence). The CDR3 DNA is TGCAGTGCGGGGGGGTCGGACAGGGGCTATGGCTACACCTTC. Its translation: CSAGGSDRGYGYTF.

This clonotype ranks as hyperexpanded (1% or more). The junction departs from the called germline gene at one end, perhaps through a read error. The chain uses TRBV4-3 and TRBJ1-3; TRBD1 matches 8 bases. The CDR3 runs 16 residues. Per the germline V gene, CDR1 is LGHNA and CDR2 is YSLEER. Here the CDR3 DNA reads TGCGCCAGCAGCCTCCTACCCGACAGGGGAGGAACCACCATATATTTT. Translating gives CASSLLPDRGGTTIYF.

This clonotype was seen more than once but under ten times. The V call is TRBV5-6, the J call TRBJ1-2; weak D call: TRBD1 (5 bases). V was clipped by 1 base and J by 5 bases, with 9 bases between them. Germline CDR1 and CDR2: SGHDT and YYEEEE. The length of the CDR3 is 13 residues. In DNA form, the CDR3 reads TGTGCCAGCAGCTTGAGGGAGGGGTATGGCTACACCTTC. It is translated as CASSLREGYGYTF.

This clonotype is hyperexpanded (1% or more) within its sample. The CDR3 sequence is CASSQAGLGGNYNEQFF. The CDR3 DNA follows: TGTGCCAGCAGCCAAGCTGGCTTGGGGGGGAATTACAATGAGCAGTTCTTC. The gene calls are TRBV4-2 and TRBJ2-1; 7 bases are shared with TRBD2. This CDR3 is 17 amino acids long. V lost 1 base and J lost 4; bases outside the gene matches: 10. CDR1 and CDR2 (germline): LGHNA, YNFKEQ.

In its sample, this clonotype ranks as hyperexpanded (1% or more). The CDR3 coding sequence is TGCGCCAGCAGCTTGTCCGGCCCAAACACAGATACGCAGTATTTT. Translated, it gives CASSLSGPNTDTQYF. The rearrangement uses TRBV5-1 and TRBJ2-3; D is ambiguous. From germline, CDR1 is SGHRS and CDR2 YFSETQ. Trimming took 1 base from V and 2 from J, leaving 11 bases between them. The CDR3 spans 15 residues.

The CDR3 is CASSFRDRVAYGYTF. The CDR3 coding sequence is TGTGCCAGCAGTTTCCGGGACAGAGTAGCCTATGGCTACACCTTC. The gene calls are TRBV12-3 or TRBV12-4 and TRBJ1-2; 7 nucleotides line up with TRBD1. V lost 3 bases and J lost 4; bases outside the gene matches: 8. The CDR3 has 15 residues.

CDR3 sequence (DNA): TGCGCCAGTGCAGCCACCTTGTACCAAGAGACCCAGTACTTC. This codes for CASAATLYQETQYF. The J gene is TRBJ2-5, the V gene TRBV4-3; D unresolved. The V end lost 9 bases, the J end lost 0 bases, and 14 bases lay between the germline ends. Looked up from germline, CDR1 is LGHNA and CDR2 is YSLEER. The CDR3 is made up of 14 amino acids.

V usage is TRBV12-3 or TRBV12-4 and J usage is TRBJ1-4, with 11 bases identical to TRBD1. The CDR3 contains 15 residues. Trimming cost V 5 bases and J 8 bases; bases outside gene matches: 7. CDR3 amino acids: CASSMLGQGGEKLFF. The CDR3 DNA sequence: TGTGCCAGCAGTATGTTGGGACAGGGGGGAGAAAAACTGTTTTTT.